This T cell receptor (beta chain) was recovered during a study of cytomegalovirus exposure and HLA in healthy donors. Whole-study findings and limits: The availability of immune exposure information extended only to CMV serostatus. Reportedly, fewer N-insertions than the roughly 600-donor mean appeared in an Asian-associated ancestry cluster in a later analysis.

V was trimmed by 6 bases and J by 0 bases, leaving 11 bases between them. CDR3 size: 15 residues. Germline V CDR1 and CDR2: WNHNN, SYGVQD (reference sequence). In the case of this clone: Its antigen is not identified.

60 Vbeta and 13 Jbeta primers were used in PCR. Method: immunoSEQ multiplex PCR; TCRdb's copy keeps in-frame clones and lacks some. Its clone listing holds 45,000 to 55,000 clones. The specimen was PBMCs. This sequence was found in a woman between 50 and 59 years old in good health and CMV-seropositive. The rearrangement links TRBV10-1 to TRBJ2-2; possibly TRBD1 for D (6 bases). The CDR3 coding sequence is TGCGCCAGCAGCGACGGACAGTCGAACACCGGGGAGCTGTTTTTT. It encodes CASSDGQSNTGELFF.